This T cell receptor beta chain was recovered during a study of shared clonotypes between healthy human individuals. Whole-study results and caveats: Naive subsets generally had larger estimated richness than memory subsets. Clonotype sharing among donors likely depends on sequencing depth.

CD45RO-negative CD8 cells positively selected for CCR7 made up the naive population, which excluded terminally differentiated effector memory CD45RA+ cells. Generated by immunoSEQ multiplex PCR, the TCRdb table keeps only in-frame clones and is missing some. Of 1.5 million to 2.5 million clones in the sample, about 94% were seen once. This clone occurred once. The antigen is undetermined. This sequence was found in a man younger than 30 in good health. The sequencing sample was made of naive CD8+ T cells sorted from blood.

CDR3 sequence reads: CAIRDLNQPQHF. CDR3 nucleotide sequence: TGTGCCATCAGGGACCTCAATCAGCCCCAGCATTTT. V usage is TRBV10-3 and J usage is TRBJ1-5, with D hard to call. In germline, CDR1 is ENHRY, CDR2 SYGVKD. Trimming left V 6 bases short and J 3 bases short, with 6 bases between. This CDR3 region has 12 residues.